The sequence of this T cell receptor beta chain was determined in a study of cytomegalovirus exposure and HLA in healthy donors. This PCR relied on a set of 60 Vbeta primers and 13 Jbeta primers. The protocol was immunoSEQ multiplex PCR, while the TCRdb copy is restricted to in-frame clones and leaves out a portion. The sample has 100,000 to 150,000 clones, under 85% seen once. Donors in the study were healthy people who gave bone marrow. Germline V lookup: CDR1 MNHEY, CDR2 SVGAGI. V was shortened by 2 bases and J by 0 bases, with 10 bases between the two germline ends. The CDR3 runs to 15 residues. The sequencing sample was made of PBMCs. This sequence was found in a boy aged 5-17 years in good health and CMV-seronegative. This sequence joins TRBV6-5 and TRBJ1-1; no firm D call. The CDR3 coding sequence is TGTGCCAGCAGTTACCGAGGTTCTTTGAACACTGAAGCTTTCTTT. Translating gives CASSYRGSLNTEAFF.